This T cell receptor beta chain was captured by sequencing in a study of human T cells and chemical hapten exposure. Time point of the sample: patch test 1, 2 weeks after DPC sensitization. This sample's treatment: therapeutic diphenylcyclopropenone sensitization with weekly scalp DPC. Samples of blood were obtained prior to the application of each patch test. The V gene's germline CDR1 is SGHAT and CDR2 FQNNGV. The CDR3 covers 15 residues. V gave up 3 bases and J gave up 5 bases, with 14 bases separating them. One entry per CDR3 protein, called by TCRdb with MiXCR from the RACE reads. The sample records around 380,000 distinct CDR3 sequences, nearly 5% being singletons. This clonotype was found a few times.

This sequence was found in a woman in her forties or fifties with alopecia areata. Some clones in this sample may be carry-over from other donors' samples. The material sequenced was whole blood, taken in connection with sensitization to the hapten diphenylcyclopropenone (DPC). The gene calls are TRBV11-2 and TRBJ2-1, with D tentatively TRBD2 (5 bases). The CDR3 DNA sequence: TGTGCCAGCAGCTTCGTGAGGGAGACCCACAATGAGCAGTTCTTC. It encodes CASSFVRETHNEQFF.